This is a list of T cell receptor beta chains from one sample in a study of blood T cell repertoires in COVID-19. The method was immunoSEQ multiplex PCR; TCRdb's version includes in-frame clones alone and lacks a portion of them. This repertoire shows hundreds of thousands of clones, roughly 89% found once; its top ten account for 5.5% to 6.5%. Sequenced material: peripheral blood. These receptors were taken from a man aged 60 to 75 who had recovered from COVID-19. Both conserved end residues are part of each CDR3. A D gene is named only where the DNA matches it firmly. For some rows the clone size is stated as once, few or many, or as a class when expanded; others skip it.

clone_size	d_call	v_call	j_call	cdr3_aa	cdr3_nt
.	TRBD1	TRBV18	TRBJ2-7	CASSLGQGAPGEQYF	TGTGCCAGCTCACTCGGACAGGGGGCCCCGGGGGAGCAGTACTTC
.	.	TRBV19	TRBJ2-7	CASSVTGFYEQYF	TGTGCCAGCAGTGTGACAGGTTTCTACGAGCAGTACTTC
.	.	TRBV5-1	TRBJ1-1	CASSLRAGDTEAFF	TGCGCCAGCAGCTTAAGGGCGGGAGACACTGAAGCTTTCTTT
.	TRBD1	TRBV19	TRBJ1-5	CASSIGDRSNQPQHF	TGTGCCAGTAGTATAGGGGACAGGAGCAATCAGCCCCAGCATTTT
.	.	TRBV6-6	TRBJ2-5	CASSYSASDYQETQYF	TGTGCCAGCAGTTACTCGGCTAGCGATTACCAAGAGACCCAGTACTTC
.	.	TRBV27	TRBJ2-2	CASCLLQGRAGELFF	TGTGCCAGCTGCTTACTACAGGGACGGGCCGGGGAGCTGTTTTTT
.	TRBD1	TRBV6-1	TRBJ2-1	CASSEEGASPYNEQFF	TGTGCCAGCAGTGAAGAGGGGGCTTCTCCCTACAATGAGCAGTTCTTC
.	TRBD1	TRBV7-2	TRBJ2-3	CASSSDRGWTDTQYF	TGTGCCAGCAGCTCGGACAGGGGGTGGACAGATACGCAGTATTTT
.	TRBD1	TRBV19	TRBJ1-3	CATQDRGFGNTIYF	TGTGCCACCCAGGACAGGGGGTTTGGAAACACCATATATTTT
.	.	TRBV19	TRBJ2-7	CASSRSGGPYEQYF	TGTGCCAGTAGTCGCTCCGGGGGACCCTACGAGCAGTACTTC
.	TRBD2	TRBV24-1	TRBJ2-1	CATNSGRGNNEQFF	TGTGCCACTAATAGCGGGAGGGGGAACAATGAGCAGTTCTTC
.	TRBD1	TRBV2	TRBJ1-2	CASRTQGEDGYTF	TGTGCCAGCAGGACACAGGGGGAGGATGGCTACACCTTC
.	TRBD2	TRBV2	TRBJ2-2	CASREGLAGTGELFF	TGTGCCAGCAGGGAGGGACTAGCGGGAACCGGGGAGCTGTTTTTT
.	TRBD1	TRBV2	TRBJ1-5	CASRGTGGSNQPQHF	TGTGCCAGCAGGGGGACAGGGGGTAGCAATCAGCCCCAGCATTTT
few	TRBD2	TRBV27	TRBJ2-7	CASSFFRSMREGFLEQYF	TGTGCCAGCAGTTTCTTTCGCTCTATGCGGGAGGGCTTTTTGGAGCAGTACTTC
.	TRBD1	TRBV28	TRBJ2-3	CASSTSSGGHRDTSPDTQYF	TGTGCCAGCAGTACCTCATCAGGGGGTCACCGGGACACCTCACCAGATACGCAGTATTTT
.	TRBD2	TRBV5-1	TRBJ2-5	CASSQTSGGIQETQYF	TGCGCCAGCAGCCAGACTAGCGGGGGCATCCAAGAGACCCAGTACTTC
.	TRBD2	TRBV7-9	TRBJ2-1	CASSPAGAGAYNEQFF	TGTGCCAGCAGCCCGGCTGGAGCGGGGGCTTACAATGAGCAGTTCTTC
.	TRBD2	TRBV30	TRBJ2-2	CAWSRLATGELFF	TGTGCCTGGAGCCGACTAGCGACCGGGGAGCTGTTTTTT
.	.	TRBV5-5	TRBJ2-7	CASSLESGSSYEQYF	TGTGCCAGCAGCTTGGAGTCCGGGAGTTCCTACGAGCAGTACTTC
.	TRBD2	TRBV7-9	TRBJ2-1	CASSLVFLAGVDEQFF	TGTGCCAGCAGCTTAGTTTTCCTAGCGGGGGTGGACGAGCAGTTCTTC
once	TRBD1	TRBV30	TRBJ2-7	CAWRTPGGYEQYF	TGTGCCTGGCGTACTCCAGGGGGCTACGAGCAGTACTTC
few	TRBD1	TRBV6-1	TRBJ1-6	CASSTGEAYNSPLHF	TGTGCCAGCAGTACAGGGGAGGCCTATAATTCACCCCTCCACTTT
few	TRBD1	TRBV3-1/TRBV3-2	TRBJ2-7	CASSQDGTGEQYF	TGTGCCAGCAGCCAAGATGGGACAGGTGAGCAGTACTTC
.	TRBD1	TRBV18	TRBJ1-2	CASQITPGTGPGYGYTF	TGTGCCAGCCAAATTACTCCCGGGACAGGGCCGGGCTATGGCTACACCTTC
.	TRBD1	TRBV5-4	TRBJ1-2	CASSLPGQGHYGYTF	TGTGCCAGCAGCCTACCGGGACAGGGGCACTATGGCTACACCTTC